This T cell receptor (beta chain) came from a study of OX40 agonist ivuxolimab in advanced cancers. With respect to this clone: What it binds is not known.

Some clones are missing from TCRdb's copy, which holds only in-frame ones; the method was immunoSEQ multiplex PCR. The table includes some 64,000 clones, approximately 86% detected once. General study findings and limits: On average, a greater number of expanded clones characterised CD8+ T cells relative to CD4+. Also showing low normalized T-cell clonal expansion were some of the nonresponders. Compared with others, partial responders at 0.1-3.0 mg/kg displayed clonal expansion among the lowest. At 0.1 to 3.0 mg/kg, clonal expansion of CD4+ and CD8+ blood T cells had occurred by week 6.

Germline V gives CDR1 SGHRS, CDR2 YFSETQ. This CDR3 has 16 amino acids. V lost 4 bases, J lost 0 bases, and 15 bases lay in between. This TCR came from an adult with an advanced solid tumor such as melanoma, head and neck, liver or kidney cancer. The chain combines TRBV5-1 with TRBJ2-3; D uncertain. Specimen: CD4+ or CD8+ T cells sorted from blood, collected in a trial of the OX40 agonist ivuxolimab. The CDR3: CASSLEARQSTDTQYF. As DNA, the CDR3 is TGCGCCAGCAGCCTCGAAGCGCGACAAAGCACAGATACGCAGTATTTT.